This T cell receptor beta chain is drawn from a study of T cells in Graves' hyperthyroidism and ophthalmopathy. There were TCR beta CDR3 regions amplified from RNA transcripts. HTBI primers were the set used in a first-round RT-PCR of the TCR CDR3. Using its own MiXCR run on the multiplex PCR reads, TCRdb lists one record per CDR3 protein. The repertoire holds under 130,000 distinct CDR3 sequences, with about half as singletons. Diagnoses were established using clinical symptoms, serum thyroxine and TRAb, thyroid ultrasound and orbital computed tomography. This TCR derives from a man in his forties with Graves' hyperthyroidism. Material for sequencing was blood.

As DNA, the CDR3 is TGTGCCAGCAGGGGGACAGACTCTACGGAGCTTAATGAAAAACTGTTTTTT. Its protein is CASRGTDSTELNEKLFF. The chain carries TRBV7-6 and TRBJ1-4; 7 nucleotides line up with TRBD1. Looked up from germline, CDR1 is SGHVS and CDR2 is FNYEAQ. The ends lost 6 bases at V and 4 bases at J; junction bases unmatched: 14. The CDR3 loop spans 17 amino acids.